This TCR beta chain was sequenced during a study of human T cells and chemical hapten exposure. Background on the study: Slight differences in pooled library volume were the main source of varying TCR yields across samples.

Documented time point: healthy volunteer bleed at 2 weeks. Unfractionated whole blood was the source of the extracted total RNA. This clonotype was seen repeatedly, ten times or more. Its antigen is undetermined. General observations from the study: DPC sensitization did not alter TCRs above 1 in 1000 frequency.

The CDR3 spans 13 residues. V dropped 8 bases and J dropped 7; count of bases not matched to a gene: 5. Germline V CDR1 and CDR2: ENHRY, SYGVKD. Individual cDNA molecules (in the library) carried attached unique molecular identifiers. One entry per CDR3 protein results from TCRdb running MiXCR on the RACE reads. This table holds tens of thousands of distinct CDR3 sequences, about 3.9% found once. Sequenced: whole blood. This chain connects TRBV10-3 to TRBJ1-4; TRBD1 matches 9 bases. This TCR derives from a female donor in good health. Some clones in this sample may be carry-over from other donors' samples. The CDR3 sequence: CAIQGQGSEKLFF. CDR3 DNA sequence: TGTGCCATCCAGGGACAGGGTTCTGAAAAACTGTTTTTT.